The text below deals with one T cell receptor (beta chain). Antigen: not known. The CDR3 consists of 13 residues. CDR1 is GTSNPN and CDR2 is SVGIG in the germline V gene (reference sequence). With 5 bases clipped from V and 4 bases from J, the junction kept 5 bases outside the gene matches. Every isolated RNA sample was fully reverse transcribed, so sequencing captured expressed TCRB transcripts. Libraries were prepared by immunoSEQ multiplex PCR; TCRdb keeps only in-frame clonotypes and omits some of them. The sample has hundreds of thousands of clones, roughly 13% seen once. The sample comes from a study of beta chain features in type 1 diabetes. Study-wide results and limits: When Type 1 diabetes patients were examined, their TCRB CDR3s proved moderately but significantly shorter in all four CD4+ subsets.

V gene TRBV30 combines with J gene TRBJ1-3; 7 bases are a match to TRBD1. Sequencing was performed on naive CD4+ T cells from blood. The clonotype originates from a man between 18 and 29 years old with type 1 diabetes. The CDR3 DNA sequence: TGTGCCTGGTTAGACAGGGTGGGAAACACCATATATTTT. Protein product: CAWLDRVGNTIYF. Full variable domain (outside the CDR3, taken from reference TRBV30 and TRBJ1-3): SQTIHQWPATLVQPVGSPLSLECTVEGTSNPNLYWYRQAAGRGLQLLFYSVGIGQISSEVPQNLSASRPQDRQFILSSKKLLLSDSGFYLCAWLDRVGNTIYFGEGSWLTVV.